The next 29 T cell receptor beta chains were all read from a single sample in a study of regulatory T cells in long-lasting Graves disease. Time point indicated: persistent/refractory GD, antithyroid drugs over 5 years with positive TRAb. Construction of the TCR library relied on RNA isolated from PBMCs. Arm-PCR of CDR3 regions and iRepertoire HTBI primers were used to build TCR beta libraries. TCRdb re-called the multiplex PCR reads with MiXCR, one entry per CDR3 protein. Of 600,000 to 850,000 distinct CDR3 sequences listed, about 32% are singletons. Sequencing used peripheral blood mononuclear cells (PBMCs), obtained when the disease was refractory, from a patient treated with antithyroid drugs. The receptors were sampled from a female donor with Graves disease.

The DNA for the CDR3 is TGTGCCAGCAGCGGCAACAGGGCCTCTGGGGCCAACGTCCTGACTTTC. Protein sequence: CASSGNRASGANVLTF. This chain links TRBV7-3 with TRBJ2-6; the D gene is possibly TRBD1 (6 bases). There are 16 residues in the CDR3. With 5 bases removed from V and 0 bases from J, the gap between germline ends came to 11 bases. Germline V gene data show CDR1 as SGHTA and CDR2 as FQGTGA. The whole variable domain, filled in from reference TRBV7-3 and TRBJ2-6, reads GAGVSQTPSNKVTEKGKYVELRCDPISGHTALYWYRQSLGQGPEFLIYFQGTGAADDSGLPNDRFFAVRPEGSVSTLKIQRTERGDSAVYLCASSGNRASGANVLTFGAGSRLTVL.

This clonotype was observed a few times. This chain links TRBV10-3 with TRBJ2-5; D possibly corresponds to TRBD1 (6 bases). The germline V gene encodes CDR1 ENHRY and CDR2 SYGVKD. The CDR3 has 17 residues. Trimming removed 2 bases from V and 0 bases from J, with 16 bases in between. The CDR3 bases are TGTGCCATCAGTGAGGAAAGCTTAGGGGGTTACCAAGAGACCCAGTACTTC. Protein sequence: CAISEESLGGYQETQYF.

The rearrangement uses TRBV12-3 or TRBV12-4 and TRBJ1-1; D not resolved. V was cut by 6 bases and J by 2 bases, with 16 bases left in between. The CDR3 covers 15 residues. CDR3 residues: CASSQPVGFNTEAFF. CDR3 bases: TGTGCCAGCAGCCAACCAGTAGGGTTTAACACTGAAGCTTTCTTT.

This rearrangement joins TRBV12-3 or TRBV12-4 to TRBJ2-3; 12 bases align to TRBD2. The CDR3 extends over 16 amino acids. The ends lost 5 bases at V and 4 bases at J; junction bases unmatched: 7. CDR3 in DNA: TGTGCCAGCAGTCCCGGACTAGCGGGATGGGCAGATACGCAGTATTTT. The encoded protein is CASSPGLAGWADTQYF.

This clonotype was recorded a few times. In DNA form, the CDR3 reads TGTGCCAGCAGTTTGCGGACAGGGGATCGTAATGAAAAACTGTTTTTT. Translation: CASSLRTGDRNEKLFF. The chain joins TRBV12-3 or TRBV12-4 to TRBJ1-4, with 9 bases lining up with TRBD1. V was pared by 3 bases and J by 4 bases, with 6 bases of the junction left unmatched. The CDR3 covers 16 residues.

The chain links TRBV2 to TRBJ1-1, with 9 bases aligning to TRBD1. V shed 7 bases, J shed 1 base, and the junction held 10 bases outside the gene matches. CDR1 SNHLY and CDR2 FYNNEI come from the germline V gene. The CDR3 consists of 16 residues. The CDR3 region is CASMNRGLTENTEAFF. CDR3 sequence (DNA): TGTGCCAGCATGAACAGGGGGCTTACCGAGAACACTGAAGCTTTCTTT. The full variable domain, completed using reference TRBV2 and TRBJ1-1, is EPEVTQTPSHQVTQMGQEVILRCVPISNHLYFYWYRQILGQKVEFLVSFYNNEISEKSEIFDDQFSVERPDGSNFTLKIRSTKLEDSAMYFCASMNRGLTENTEAFFGQGTRLTVV.

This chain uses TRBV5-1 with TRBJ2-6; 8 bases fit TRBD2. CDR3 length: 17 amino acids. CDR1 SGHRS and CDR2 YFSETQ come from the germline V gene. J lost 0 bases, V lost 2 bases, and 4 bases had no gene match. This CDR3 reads CASSFTSGSSGANVLTF. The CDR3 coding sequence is TGCGCCAGCAGCTTTACTAGCGGATCCTCTGGGGCCAACGTCCTGACTTTC. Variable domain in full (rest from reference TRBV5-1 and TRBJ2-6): KAGVTQTPRYLIKTRGQQVTLSCSPISGHRSVSWYQQTPGQGLQFLFEYFSETQRNKGNFPGRFSGRQFSNSRSEMNVSTLELGDSALYLCASSFTSGSSGANVLTFGAGSRLTVL.

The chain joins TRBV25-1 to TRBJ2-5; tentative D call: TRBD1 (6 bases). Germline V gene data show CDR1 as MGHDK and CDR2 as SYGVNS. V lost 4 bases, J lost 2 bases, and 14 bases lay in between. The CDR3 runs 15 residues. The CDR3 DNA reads TGTGCCAGCAGTGGGGGGACACTGGAGCAAGAGACCCAGTACTTC. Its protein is CASSGGTLEQETQYF.

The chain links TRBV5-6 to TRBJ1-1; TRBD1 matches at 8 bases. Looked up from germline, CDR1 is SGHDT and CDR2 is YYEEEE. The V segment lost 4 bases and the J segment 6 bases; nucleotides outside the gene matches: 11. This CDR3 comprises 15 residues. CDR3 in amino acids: CASSPYGTGIPEAFF. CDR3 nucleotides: TGTGCCAGCAGCCCCTACGGGACAGGAATTCCTGAAGCTTTCTTT.

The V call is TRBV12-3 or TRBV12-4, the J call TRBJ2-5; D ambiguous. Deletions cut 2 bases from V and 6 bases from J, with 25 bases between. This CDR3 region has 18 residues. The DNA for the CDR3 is TGTGCCAGCAGTTTAATGGGTTTGGCAGGCAGAACCGAGAAGACCCAGTACTTC. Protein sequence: CASSLMGLAGRTEKTQYF.

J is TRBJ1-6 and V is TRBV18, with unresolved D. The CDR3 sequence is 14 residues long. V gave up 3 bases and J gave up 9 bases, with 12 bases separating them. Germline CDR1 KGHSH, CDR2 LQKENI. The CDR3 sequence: CASSPRGSRSPLHF. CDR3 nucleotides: TGTGCCAGCTCACCCAGAGGCAGTCGTTCACCCCTCCACTTT.

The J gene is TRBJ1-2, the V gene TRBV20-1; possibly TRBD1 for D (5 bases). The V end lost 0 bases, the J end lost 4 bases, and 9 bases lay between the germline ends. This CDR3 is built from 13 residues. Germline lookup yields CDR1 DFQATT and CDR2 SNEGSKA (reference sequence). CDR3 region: CSARDRGSYGYTF. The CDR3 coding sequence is TGCAGTGCTAGAGATCGGGGCAGCTATGGCTACACCTTC.

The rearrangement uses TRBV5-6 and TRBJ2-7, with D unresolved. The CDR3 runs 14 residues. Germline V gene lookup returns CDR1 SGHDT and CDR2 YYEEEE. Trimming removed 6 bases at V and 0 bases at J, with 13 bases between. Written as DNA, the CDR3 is TGTGCCAGCACACCGACGCTAAGCTCCTACGAGCAGTACTTC. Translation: CASTPTLSSYEQYF.

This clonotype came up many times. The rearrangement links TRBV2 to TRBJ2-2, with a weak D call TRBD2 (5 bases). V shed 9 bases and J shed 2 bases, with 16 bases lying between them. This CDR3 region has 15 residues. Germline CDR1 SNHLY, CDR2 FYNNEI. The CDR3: CASLPRGGNTGELFF. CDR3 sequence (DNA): TGTGCCAGTCTCCCCCGTGGAGGTAACACCGGGGAGCTGTTTTTT.

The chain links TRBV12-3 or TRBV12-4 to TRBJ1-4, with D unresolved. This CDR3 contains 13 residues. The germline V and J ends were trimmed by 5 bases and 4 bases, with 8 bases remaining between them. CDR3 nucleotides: TGTGCCAGCAGTCCCTATAATAATGAAAAACTGTTTTTT. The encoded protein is CASSPYNNEKLFF.

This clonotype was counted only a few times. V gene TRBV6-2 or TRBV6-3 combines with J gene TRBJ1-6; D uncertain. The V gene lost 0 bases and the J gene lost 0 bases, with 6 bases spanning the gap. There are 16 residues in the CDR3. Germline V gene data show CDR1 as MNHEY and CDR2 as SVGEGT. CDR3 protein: CASSYSEFSYNSPLHF. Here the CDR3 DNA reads TGTGCCAGCAGTTACTCCGAGTTCTCCTATAATTCACCCCTCCACTTT.

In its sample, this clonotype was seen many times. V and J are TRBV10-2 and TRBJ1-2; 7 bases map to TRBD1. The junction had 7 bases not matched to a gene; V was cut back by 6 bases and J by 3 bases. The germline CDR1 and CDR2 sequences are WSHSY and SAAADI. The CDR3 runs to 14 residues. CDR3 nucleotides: TGCGCCAGCAGCAGAGGACAGGCCTACTATGGCTACACCTTC. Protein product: CASSRGQAYYGYTF.

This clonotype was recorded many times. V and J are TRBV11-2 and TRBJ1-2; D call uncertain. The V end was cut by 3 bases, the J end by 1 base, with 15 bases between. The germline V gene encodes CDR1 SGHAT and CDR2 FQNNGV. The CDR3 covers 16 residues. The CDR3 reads CASSFDRPSYNYGYTF. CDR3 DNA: TGTGCCAGCAGCTTTGACCGCCCGTCATATAACTATGGCTACACCTTC.

Written as DNA, the CDR3 is TGTGCCAGCAGTTACGGGGGGGGCTTCAATCAGCCCCAGCATTTT. This codes for CASSYGGGFNQPQHF. The chain employs TRBV6-5 and TRBJ1-5, with D maybe TRBD1 (6 bases). The CDR3 loop spans 15 amino acids. Per the germline V gene, CDR1 is MNHEY and CDR2 is SVGAGI. The V and J ends lost 2 bases and 3 bases respectively, with 11 bases between them.

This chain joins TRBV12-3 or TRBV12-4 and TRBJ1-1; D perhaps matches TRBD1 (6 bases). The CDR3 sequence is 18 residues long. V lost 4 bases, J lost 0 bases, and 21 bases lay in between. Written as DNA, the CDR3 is TGTGCCAGCAGTTCCGATGACAGGCGGTTTACTTTGAACACTGAAGCTTTCTTT. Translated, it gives CASSSDDRRFTLNTEAFF.

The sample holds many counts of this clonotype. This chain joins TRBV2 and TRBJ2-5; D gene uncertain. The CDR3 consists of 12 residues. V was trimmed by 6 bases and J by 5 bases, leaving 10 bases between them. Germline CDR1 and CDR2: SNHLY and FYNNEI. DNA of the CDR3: TGTGCCAGCAGGCATGGAGTTGAGACCCAGTACTTC. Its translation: CASRHGVETQYF.

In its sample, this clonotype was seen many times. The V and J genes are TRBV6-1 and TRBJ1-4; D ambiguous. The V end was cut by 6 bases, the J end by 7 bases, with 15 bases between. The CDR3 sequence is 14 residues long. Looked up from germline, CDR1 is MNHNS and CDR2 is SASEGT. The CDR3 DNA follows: TGTGCCAGCAGGGTCGACCCTCGAGGTGAAAAACTGTTTTTT. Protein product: CASRVDPRGEKLFF.

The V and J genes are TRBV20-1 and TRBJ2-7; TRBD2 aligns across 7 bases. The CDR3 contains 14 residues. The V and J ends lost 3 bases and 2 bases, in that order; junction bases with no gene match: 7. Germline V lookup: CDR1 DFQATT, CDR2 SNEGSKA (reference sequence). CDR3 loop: CSASPQLAAYEQYF. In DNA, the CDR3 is TGCAGTGCTAGCCCCCAGCTAGCGGCCTACGAGCAGTACTTC.

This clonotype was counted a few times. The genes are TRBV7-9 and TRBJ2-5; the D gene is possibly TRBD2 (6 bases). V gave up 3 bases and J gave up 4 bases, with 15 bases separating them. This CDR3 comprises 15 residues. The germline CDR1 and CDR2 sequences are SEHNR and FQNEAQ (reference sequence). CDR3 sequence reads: CASSFPGEGRETQYF. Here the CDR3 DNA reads TGTGCCAGCAGCTTCCCGGGAGAAGGGCGAGAGACCCAGTACTTC.

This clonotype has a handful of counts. Here the CDR3 DNA reads TGTGCCAGCAGTATCGGGCTTTTCGGGGAGCTGTTTTTT. Its protein is CASSIGLFGELFF. This chain links TRBV27 with TRBJ2-2, with D unresolved. Germline-derived CDR1 and CDR2 are MNHEY and SMNVEV (reference sequence). The CDR3 sequence is 13 residues long. V lost 5 bases, J lost 7 bases, and 11 bases lay in between.

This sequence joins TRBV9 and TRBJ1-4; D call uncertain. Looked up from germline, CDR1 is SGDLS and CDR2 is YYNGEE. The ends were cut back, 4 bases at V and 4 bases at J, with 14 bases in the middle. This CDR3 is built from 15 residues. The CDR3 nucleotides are TGTGCCAGCAGCTTGGCCAGGTCAGATAATGAAAAACTGTTTTTT. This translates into CASSLARSDNEKLFF.

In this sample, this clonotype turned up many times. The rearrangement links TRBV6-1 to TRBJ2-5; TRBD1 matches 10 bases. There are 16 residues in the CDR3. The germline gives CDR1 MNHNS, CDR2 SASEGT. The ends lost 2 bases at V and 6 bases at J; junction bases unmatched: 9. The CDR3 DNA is TGTGCCAGCAGTGAACGCCGGGACAGGGGAAGTAAGACCCAGTACTTC. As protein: CASSERRDRGSKTQYF.

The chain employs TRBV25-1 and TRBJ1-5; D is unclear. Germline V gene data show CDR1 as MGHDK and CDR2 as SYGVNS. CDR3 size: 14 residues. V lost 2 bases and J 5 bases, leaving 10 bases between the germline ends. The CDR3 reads CASSETGSHQPQHF. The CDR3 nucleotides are TGTGCCAGCAGTGAAACCGGCAGTCATCAGCCCCAGCATTTT.

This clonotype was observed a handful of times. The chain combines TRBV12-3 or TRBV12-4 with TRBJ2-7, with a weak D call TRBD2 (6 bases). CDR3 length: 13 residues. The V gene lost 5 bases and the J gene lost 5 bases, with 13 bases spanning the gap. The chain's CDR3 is CASSRTRRDEQYF. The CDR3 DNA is TGTGCCAGCAGTCGGACAAGGAGGGACGAGCAGTACTTC.